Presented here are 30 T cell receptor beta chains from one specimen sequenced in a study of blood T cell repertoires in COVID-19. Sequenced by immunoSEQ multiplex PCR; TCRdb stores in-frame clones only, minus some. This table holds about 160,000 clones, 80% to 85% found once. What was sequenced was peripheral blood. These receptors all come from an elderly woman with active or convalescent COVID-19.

The CDR3 nucleotides are TGTGCCAGCAGCTTGGGTTCCCCAGGGATTAACTATGGCTACACCTTC. This translates into CASSLGSPGINYGYTF. The chain links TRBV5-4 to TRBJ1-2, with D perhaps TRBD1 (5 bases). The V end was cut by 0 bases, the J end by 1 base, with 13 bases between. The CDR3 covers 16 residues. The germline CDR1 and CDR2 sequences are SGHNT and YYREEE (reference sequence).

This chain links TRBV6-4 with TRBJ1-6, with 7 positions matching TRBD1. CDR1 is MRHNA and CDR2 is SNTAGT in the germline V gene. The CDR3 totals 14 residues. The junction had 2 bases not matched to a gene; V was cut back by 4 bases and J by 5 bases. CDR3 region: CASSAGQNNSPLHF. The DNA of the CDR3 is TGTGCCAGCAGTGCGGGACAGAATAATTCACCCCTCCACTTT.

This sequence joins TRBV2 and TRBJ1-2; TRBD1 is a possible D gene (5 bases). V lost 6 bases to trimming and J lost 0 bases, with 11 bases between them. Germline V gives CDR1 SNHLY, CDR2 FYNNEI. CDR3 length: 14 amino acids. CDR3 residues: CASSPTGTNYGYTF. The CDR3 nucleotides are TGTGCCAGCAGCCCCACAGGAACTAACTATGGCTACACCTTC.

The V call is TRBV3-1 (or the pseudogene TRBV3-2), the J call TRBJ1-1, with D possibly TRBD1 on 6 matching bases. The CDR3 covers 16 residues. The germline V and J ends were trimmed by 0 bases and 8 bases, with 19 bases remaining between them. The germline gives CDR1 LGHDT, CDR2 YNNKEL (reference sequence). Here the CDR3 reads CASSQERGAEGTEAFF. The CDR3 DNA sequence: TGTGCCAGCAGCCAAGAACGGGGGGCGGAGGGGACCGAAGCTTTCTTT.

This CDR3 is CASSRRGAAGELFF. The CDR3 DNA reads as TGTGCCAGCAGCCGGCGTGGGGCGGCCGGGGAGCTGTTTTTT. V and J are TRBV2 and TRBJ2-2, with D perhaps matching TRBD1 (5 bases). This CDR3 contains 14 residues. V dropped 6 bases and J dropped 6 bases, with 14 bases sitting between them. The V gene's germline CDR1 is SNHLY and CDR2 FYNNEI. Combining the CDR3 with reference TRBV2 and TRBJ2-2 gives the whole variable domain EPEVTQTPSHQVTQMGQEVILRCVPISNHLYFYWYRQILGQKVEFLVSFYNNEISEKSEIFDDQFSVERPDGSNFTLKIRSTKLEDSAMYFCASSRRGAAGELFFGEGSRLTVL.

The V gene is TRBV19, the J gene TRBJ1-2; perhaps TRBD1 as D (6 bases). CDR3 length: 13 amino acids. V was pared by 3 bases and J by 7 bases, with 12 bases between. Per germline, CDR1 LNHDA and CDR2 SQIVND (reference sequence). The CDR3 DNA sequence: TGTGCCAGTAGTATCGAAGGACAGTCTGGCTACACCTTC. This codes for CASSIEGQSGYTF.

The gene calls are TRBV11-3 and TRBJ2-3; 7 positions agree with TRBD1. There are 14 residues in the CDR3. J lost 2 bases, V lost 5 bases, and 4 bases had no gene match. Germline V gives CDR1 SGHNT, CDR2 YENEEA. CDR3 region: CASSEGQYTDTQYF. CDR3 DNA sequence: TGTGCCAGCAGCGAGGGACAGTACACAGATACGCAGTATTTT.

CDR3 DNA sequence: TGCGCCAGCAGCCAAGGTGCGAGGGAGGTAACTGAAGCTTTCTTT. Translated: CASSQGAREVTEAFF. The V gene is TRBV4-3, the J gene TRBJ1-1, with D unresolved. Trimming cost V 1 base and J 5 bases, with 14 bases left between them. Germline V gene sequence: CDR1 LGHNA, CDR2 YSLEER. The CDR3 has 15 residues.

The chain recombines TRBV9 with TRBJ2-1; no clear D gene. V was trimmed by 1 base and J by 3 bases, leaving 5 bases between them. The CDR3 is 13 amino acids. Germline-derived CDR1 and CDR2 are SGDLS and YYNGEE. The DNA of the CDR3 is TGTGCCAGCAGCGTAACTAACTACAATGAGCAGTTCTTC. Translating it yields CASSVTNYNEQFF. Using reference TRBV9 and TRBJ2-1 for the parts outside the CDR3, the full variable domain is DSGVTQTPKHLITATGQRVTLRCSPRSGDLSVYWYQQSLDQGLQFLIQYYNGEERAKGNILERFSAQQFPDLHSELNLSSLELGDSALYFCASSVTNYNEQFFGPGTRLTVL.

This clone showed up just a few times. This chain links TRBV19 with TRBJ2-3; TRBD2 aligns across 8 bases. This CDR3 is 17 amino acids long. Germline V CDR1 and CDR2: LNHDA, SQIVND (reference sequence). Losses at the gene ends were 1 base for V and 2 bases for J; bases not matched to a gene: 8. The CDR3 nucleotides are TGTGCCAGTAGTATAGCGGGGGGGACTATCGCCACAGATACGCAGTATTTT. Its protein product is CASSIAGGTIATDTQYF.

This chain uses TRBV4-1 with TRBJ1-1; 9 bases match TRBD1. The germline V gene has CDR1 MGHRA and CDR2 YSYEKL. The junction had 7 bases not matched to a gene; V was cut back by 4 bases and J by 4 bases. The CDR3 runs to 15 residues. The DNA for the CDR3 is TGCGCCAGCAGCCGAGTACAGGGGGCAGGCACTGAAGCTTTCTTT. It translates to CASSRVQGAGTEAFF.

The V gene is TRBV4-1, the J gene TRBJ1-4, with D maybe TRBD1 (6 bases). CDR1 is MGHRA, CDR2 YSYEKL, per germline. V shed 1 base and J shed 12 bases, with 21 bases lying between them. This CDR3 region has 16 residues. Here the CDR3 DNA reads TGCGCCAGCAGCCAAGGAGGGGGAGGGACGGCTCGAGAACTGTTTTTT. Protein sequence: CASSQGGGGTARELFF.

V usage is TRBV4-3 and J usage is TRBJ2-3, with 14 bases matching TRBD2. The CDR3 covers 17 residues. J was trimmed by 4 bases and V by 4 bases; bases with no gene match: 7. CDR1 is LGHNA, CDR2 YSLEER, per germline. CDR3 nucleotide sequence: TGCGCCAGCAGCCCCGCAGGGACTAGCGGGGGTCCAGATACGCAGTATTTT. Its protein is CASSPAGTSGGPDTQYF.

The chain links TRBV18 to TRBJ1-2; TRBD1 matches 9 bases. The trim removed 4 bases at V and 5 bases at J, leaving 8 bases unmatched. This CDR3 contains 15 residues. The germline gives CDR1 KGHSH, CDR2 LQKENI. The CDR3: CASSLDSGQGYGYTF. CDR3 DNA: TGTGCCAGCTCACTAGACTCCGGACAGGGGTATGGCTACACCTTC. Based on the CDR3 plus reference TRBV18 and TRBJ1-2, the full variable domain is NAGVMQNPRHLVRRRGQEARLRCSPMKGHSHVYWYRQLPEEGLKFMVYLQKENIIDESGMPKERFSAEFPKEGPSILRIQQVVRGDSAAYFCASSLDSGQGYGYTFGSGTRLTVV.

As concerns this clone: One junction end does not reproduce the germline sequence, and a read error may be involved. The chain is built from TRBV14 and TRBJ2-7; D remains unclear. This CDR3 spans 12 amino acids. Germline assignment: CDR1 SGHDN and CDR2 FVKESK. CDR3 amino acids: CASSQDRTSSNF. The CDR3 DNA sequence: TGTGCCAGCAGCCAAGATAGAACGTCTTCTAACTTC.

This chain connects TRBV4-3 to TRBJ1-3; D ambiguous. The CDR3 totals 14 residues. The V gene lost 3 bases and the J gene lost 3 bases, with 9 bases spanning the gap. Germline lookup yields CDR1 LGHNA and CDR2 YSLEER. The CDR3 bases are TGCGCCAGCAGCCAGGAGGGTTTTGGAAACACCATATATTTT. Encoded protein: CASSQEGFGNTIYF.

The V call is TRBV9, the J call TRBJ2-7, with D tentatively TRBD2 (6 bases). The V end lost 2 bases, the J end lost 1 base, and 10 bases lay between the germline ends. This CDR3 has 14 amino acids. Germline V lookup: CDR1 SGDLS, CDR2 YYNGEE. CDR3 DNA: TGTGCCAGCAGCGTCGGGGGACTTTCCTACGAGCAGTACTTC. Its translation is CASSVGGLSYEQYF.

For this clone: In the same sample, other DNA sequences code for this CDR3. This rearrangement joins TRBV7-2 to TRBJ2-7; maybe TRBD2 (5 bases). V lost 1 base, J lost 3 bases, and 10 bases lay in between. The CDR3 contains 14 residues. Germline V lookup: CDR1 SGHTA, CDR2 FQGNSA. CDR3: CASSLGGNSYEQYF. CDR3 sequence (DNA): TGTGCCAGCAGCTTAGGAGGGAATAGCTACGAGCAGTACTTC.

The CDR3 reads CASSLWAGPTDTQYF. CDR3 nucleotides: TGTGCCAGCAGCTTATGGGCGGGTCCCACAGATACGCAGTATTTT. The gene calls are TRBV7-2 and TRBJ2-3, with D maybe TRBD2 (5 bases). The CDR3 totals 15 residues. V was cut by 2 bases and J by 2 bases, with 11 bases left in between. Germline V gene data show CDR1 as SGHTA and CDR2 as FQGNSA.

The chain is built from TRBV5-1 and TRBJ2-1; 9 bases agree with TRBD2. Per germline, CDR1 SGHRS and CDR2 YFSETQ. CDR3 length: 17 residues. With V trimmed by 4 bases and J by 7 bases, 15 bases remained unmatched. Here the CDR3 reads CASSPAGLAGFSNEQFF. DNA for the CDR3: TGCGCCAGCAGCCCCGCGGGGCTAGCGGGGTTTAGTAATGAGCAGTTCTTC. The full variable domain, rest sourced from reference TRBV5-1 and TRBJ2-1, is KAGVTQTPRYLIKTRGQQVTLSCSPISGHRSVSWYQQTPGQGLQFLFEYFSETQRNKGNFPGRFSGRQFSNSRSEMNVSTLELGDSALYLCASSPAGLAGFSNEQFFGPGTRLTVL.

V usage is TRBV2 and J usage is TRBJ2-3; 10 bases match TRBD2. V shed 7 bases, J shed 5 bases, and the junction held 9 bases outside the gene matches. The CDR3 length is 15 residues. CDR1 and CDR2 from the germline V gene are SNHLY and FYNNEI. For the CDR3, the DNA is TGTGCCAGCAATCCACTAGCGGGGAGAATAGATACGCAGTATTTT. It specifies CASNPLAGRIDTQYF.

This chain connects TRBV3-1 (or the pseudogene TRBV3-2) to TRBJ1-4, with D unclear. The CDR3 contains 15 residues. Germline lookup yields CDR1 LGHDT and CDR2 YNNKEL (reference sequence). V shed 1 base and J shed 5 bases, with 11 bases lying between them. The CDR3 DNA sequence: TGTGCCAGCAGCCAAGCAATTTGGCAGAATGAAAAACTGTTTTTT. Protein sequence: CASSQAIWQNEKLFF.

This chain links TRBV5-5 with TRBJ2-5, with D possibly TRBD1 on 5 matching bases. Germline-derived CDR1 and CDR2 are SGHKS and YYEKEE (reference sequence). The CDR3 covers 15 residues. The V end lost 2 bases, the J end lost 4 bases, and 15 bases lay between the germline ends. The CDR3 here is CASSFTGGIRETQYF. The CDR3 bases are TGTGCCAGCAGCTTCACAGGCGGTATACGAGAGACCCAGTACTTC.

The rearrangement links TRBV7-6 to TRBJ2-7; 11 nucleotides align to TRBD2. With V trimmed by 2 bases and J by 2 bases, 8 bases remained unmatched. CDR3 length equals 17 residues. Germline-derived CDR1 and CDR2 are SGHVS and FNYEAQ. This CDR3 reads CASSLRLAGGYPYEQYF. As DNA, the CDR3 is TGTGCCAGCAGCTTAAGGCTAGCGGGGGGTTATCCCTACGAGCAGTACTTC.

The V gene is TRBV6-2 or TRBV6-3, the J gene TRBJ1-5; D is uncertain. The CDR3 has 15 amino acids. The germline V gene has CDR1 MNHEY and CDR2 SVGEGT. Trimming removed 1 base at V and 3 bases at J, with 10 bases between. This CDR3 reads CASSYYRTDNQPQHF. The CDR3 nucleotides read TGTGCCAGCAGTTACTATCGGACTGACAATCAGCCCCAGCATTTT.

As DNA, the CDR3 is TGTGCCAGCAGCTTAACCGGGACTAGCTCGGATACGCAGTATTTT. The encoded protein is CASSLTGTSSDTQYF. The chain combines TRBV7-3 with TRBJ2-3; 9 bases agree with TRBD2. Per germline, CDR1 SGHTA and CDR2 FQGTGA. V lost 0 bases, J lost 6 bases, and 4 bases stayed unmatched. The CDR3 spans 15 residues. Looking up the rest from reference TRBV7-3 and TRBJ2-3 gives the full variable domain: GAGVSQTPSNKVTEKGKYVELRCDPISGHTALYWYRQSLGQGPEFLIYFQGTGAADDSGLPNDRFFAVRPEGSVSTLKIQRTERGDSAVYLCASSLTGTSSDTQYFGPGTRLTVL.

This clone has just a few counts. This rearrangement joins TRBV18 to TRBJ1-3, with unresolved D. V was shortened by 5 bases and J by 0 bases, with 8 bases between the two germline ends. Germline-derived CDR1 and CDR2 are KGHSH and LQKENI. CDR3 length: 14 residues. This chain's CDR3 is CASSVALSGNTIYF. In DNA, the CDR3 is TGTGCCAGCTCAGTGGCCCTCTCTGGAAACACCATATATTTT.

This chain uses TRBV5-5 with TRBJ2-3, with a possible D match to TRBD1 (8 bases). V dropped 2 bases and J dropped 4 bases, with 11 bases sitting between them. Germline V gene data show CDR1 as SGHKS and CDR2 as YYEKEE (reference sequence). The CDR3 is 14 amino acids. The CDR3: CASSLQGGSDTQYF. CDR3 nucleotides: TGTGCCAGCAGCTTACAGGGGGGGTCAGATACGCAGTATTTT. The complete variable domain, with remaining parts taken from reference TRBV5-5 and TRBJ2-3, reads DAGVTQSPTHLIKTRGQQVTLRCSPISGHKSVSWYQQVLGQGPQFIFQYYEKEERGRGNFPDRFSARQFPNYSSELNVNALLLGDSALYLCASSLQGGSDTQYFGPGTRLTVL.

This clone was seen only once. Here the CDR3 DNA reads TGTGCCAGCAGCCTCCTCACTTCTAATTCACCCCTCCACTTT. Translating gives CASSLLTSNSPLHF. This chain joins TRBV7-8 and TRBJ1-6; no firm D call. The CDR3 runs 14 residues. Germline assignment: CDR1 SGHVS and CDR2 FQNEAQ. Trimming removed 5 bases from V and 6 bases from J, with 11 bases in between.

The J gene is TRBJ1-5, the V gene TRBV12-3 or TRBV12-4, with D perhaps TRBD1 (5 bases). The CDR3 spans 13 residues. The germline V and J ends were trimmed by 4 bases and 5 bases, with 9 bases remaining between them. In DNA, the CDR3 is TGTGCCAGCAGTTCAGGGCGCCATCAGCCCCAGCATTTT. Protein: CASSSGRHQPQHF.